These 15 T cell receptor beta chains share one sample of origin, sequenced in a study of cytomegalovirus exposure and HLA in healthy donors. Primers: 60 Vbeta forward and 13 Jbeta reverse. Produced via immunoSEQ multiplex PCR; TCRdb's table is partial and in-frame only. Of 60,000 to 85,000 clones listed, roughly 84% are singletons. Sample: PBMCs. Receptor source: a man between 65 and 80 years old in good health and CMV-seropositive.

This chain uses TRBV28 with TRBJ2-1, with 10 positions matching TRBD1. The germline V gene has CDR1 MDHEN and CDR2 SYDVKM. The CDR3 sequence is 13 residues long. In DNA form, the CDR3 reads TGTGCAACCGGGACAGGGGTCTACAATGAGCAGTTCTTC. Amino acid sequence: CATGTGVYNEQFF.

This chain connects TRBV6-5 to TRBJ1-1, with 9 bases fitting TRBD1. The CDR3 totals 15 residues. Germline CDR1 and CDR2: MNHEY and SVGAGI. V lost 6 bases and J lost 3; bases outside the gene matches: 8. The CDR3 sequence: CASRRTGQGDTEAFF. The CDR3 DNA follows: TGTGCCAGCAGGAGAACGGGACAGGGAGACACTGAAGCTTTCTTT.

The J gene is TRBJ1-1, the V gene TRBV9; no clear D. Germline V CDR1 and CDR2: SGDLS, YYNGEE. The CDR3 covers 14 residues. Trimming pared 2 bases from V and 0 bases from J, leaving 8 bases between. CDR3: CASSVAPLNTEAFF. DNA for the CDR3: TGTGCCAGCAGCGTGGCTCCCTTGAACACTGAAGCTTTCTTT.

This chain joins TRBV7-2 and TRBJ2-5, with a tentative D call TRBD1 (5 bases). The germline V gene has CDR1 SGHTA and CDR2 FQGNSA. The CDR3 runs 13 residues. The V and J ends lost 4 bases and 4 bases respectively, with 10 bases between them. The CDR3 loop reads CASSSQEPETQYF. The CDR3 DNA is TGTGCCAGCAGCTCACAGGAGCCAGAGACCCAGTACTTC.

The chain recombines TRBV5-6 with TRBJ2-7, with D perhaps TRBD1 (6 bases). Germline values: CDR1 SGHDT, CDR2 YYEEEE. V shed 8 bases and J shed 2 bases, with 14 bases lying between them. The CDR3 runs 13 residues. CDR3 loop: CASPDRSPYEQYF. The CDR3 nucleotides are TGTGCCAGTCCCGACAGGTCTCCCTACGAGCAGTACTTC.

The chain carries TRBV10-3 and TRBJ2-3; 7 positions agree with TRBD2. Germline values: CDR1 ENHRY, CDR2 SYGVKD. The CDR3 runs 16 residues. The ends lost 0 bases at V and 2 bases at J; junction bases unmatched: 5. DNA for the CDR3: TGTGCCATCAGTGAGTCGTCGAGCGGGGTCACAGATACGCAGTATTTT. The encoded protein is CAISESSSGVTDTQYF.

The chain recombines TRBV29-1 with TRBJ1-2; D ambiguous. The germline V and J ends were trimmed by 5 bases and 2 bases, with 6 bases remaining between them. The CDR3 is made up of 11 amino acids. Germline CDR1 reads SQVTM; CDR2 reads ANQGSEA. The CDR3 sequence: CSVSVNYGYTF. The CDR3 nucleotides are TGCAGCGTTTCGGTGAACTATGGCTACACCTTC.

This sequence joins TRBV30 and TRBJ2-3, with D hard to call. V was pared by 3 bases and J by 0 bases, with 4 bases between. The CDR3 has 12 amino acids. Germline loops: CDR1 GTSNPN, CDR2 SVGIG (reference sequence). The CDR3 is CAWSISTDTQYF. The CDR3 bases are TGTGCCTGGAGCATTAGCACAGATACGCAGTATTTT.

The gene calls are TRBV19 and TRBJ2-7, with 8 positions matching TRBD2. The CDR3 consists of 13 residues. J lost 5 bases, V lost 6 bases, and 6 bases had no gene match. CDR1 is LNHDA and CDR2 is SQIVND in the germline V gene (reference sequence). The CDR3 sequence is CASRPRGGHEQYF. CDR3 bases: TGTGCCAGTAGACCCCGGGGGGGCCACGAGCAGTACTTC.

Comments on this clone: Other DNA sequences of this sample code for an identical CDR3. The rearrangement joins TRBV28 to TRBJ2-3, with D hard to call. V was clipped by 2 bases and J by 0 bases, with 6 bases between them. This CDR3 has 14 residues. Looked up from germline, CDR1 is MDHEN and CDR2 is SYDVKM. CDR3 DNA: TGTGCCAGCAGTTTAGGGCTGAGCACAGATACGCAGTATTTT. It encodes CASSLGLSTDTQYF. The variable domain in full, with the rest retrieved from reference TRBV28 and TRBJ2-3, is DVKVTQSSRYLVKRTGEKVFLECVQDMDHENMFWYRQDPGLGLRLIYFSYDVKMKEKGDIPEGYSVSREKKERFSLILESASTNQTSMYLCASSLGLSTDTQYFGPGTRLTVL.

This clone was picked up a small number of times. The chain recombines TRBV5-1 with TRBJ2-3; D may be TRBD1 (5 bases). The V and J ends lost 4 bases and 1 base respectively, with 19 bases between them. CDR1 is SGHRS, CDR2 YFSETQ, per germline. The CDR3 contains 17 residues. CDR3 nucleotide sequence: TGCGCCAGCAGCAGTAGGGGATTGGGCAGTGGCACAGATACGCAGTATTTT. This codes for CASSSRGLGSGTDTQYF.

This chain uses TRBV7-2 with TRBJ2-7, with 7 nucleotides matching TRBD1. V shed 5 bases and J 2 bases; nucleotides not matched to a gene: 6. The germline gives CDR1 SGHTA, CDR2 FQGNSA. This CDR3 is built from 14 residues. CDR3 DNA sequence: TGTGCCAGCAGCCGTAGGGACAGCACCTACGAGCAGTACTTC. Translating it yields CASSRRDSTYEQYF.

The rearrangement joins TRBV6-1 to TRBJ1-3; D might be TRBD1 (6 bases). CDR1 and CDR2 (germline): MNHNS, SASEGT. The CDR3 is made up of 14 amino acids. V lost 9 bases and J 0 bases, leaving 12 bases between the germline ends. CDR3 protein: CASQGRYSGNTIYF. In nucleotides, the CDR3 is TGTGCCAGTCAGGGGCGCTACTCTGGAAACACCATATATTTT.

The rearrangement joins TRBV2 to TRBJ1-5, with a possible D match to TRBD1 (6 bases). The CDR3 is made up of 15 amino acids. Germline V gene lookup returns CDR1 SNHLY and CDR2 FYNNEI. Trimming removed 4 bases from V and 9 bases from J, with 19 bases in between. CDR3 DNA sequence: TGTGCCAGCAGTGGCCCAGGGGAGGGAGCGGGGCCCCAGCATTTT. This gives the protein CASSGPGEGAGPQHF. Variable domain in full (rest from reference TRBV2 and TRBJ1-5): EPEVTQTPSHQVTQMGQEVILRCVPISNHLYFYWYRQILGQKVEFLVSFYNNEISEKSEIFDDQFSVERPDGSNFTLKIRSTKLEDSAMYFCASSGPGEGAGPQHFGDGTRLSIL.

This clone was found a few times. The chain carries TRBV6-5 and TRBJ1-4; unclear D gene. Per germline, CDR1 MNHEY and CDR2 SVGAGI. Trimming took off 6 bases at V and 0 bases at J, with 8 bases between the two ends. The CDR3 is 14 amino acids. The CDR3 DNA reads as TGTGCCAGCAGGCGAATCGCAACTAATGAAAAACTGTTTTTT. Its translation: CASRRIATNEKLFF.